The 7 T cell receptor beta chains below come from one sample, sequenced in a study of multiple sclerosis patients with progressive multifocal leukoencephalopathy. The time point was: roughly 6 months of natalizumab therapy. Sequencing used immunoSEQ multiplex PCR; TCRdb keeps in-frame clones, though not all of them. The profile shows some 30,000 clones, nearly 90% of them singletons. The sample here was PBMCs, taken from a patient treated with natalizumab. The source of these receptors is a human donor with multiple sclerosis.

The rearrangement joins TRBV19 to TRBJ2-7; the match to TRBD1 covers 8 bases. With 5 bases clipped from V and 7 bases from J, the junction kept 13 bases outside the gene matches. This CDR3 spans 15 amino acids. Looked up from germline, CDR1 is LNHDA and CDR2 is SQIVND (reference sequence). The CDR3 DNA is TGTGCCAGTAGTCCGCTACGGACAGGGACTTCTGAGCAGTACTTC. Translated, it gives CASSPLRTGTSEQYF.

The V call is TRBV7-2, the J call TRBJ2-7; D could derive from TRBD1 or TRBD2 (5 bases each). The CDR3 has 15 residues. Germline V gene lookup returns CDR1 SGHTA and CDR2 FQGNSA. Trimming removed 7 bases at V and 0 bases at J, with 16 bases between. The CDR3, as DNA: TGTGCCAGCACCCCAAAGTGGGGGAGCTCCTACGAGCAGTACTTC. The encoded protein is CASTPKWGSSYEQYF. Supplemented by reference TRBV7-2 and TRBJ2-7, the full variable domain reads GAGVSQSPSNKVTEKGKDVELRCDPISGHTALYWYRQSLGQGLEFLIYFQGNSAPDKSGLPSDRFSAERTGGSVSTLTIQRTQQEDSAVYLCASTPKWGSSYEQYFGPGTRLTVT.

The CDR3 DNA is TGCGCCAGCAGCTTGAAGGGCAGGGGTGGATACGAGCAGTACTTC. Protein: CASSLKGRGGYEQYF. V and J are TRBV5-1 and TRBJ2-7; D is perhaps TRBD1 (6 bases). CDR1 is SGHRS, CDR2 YFSETQ, per germline. With 1 base removed from V and 4 bases from J, the gap between germline ends came to 15 bases. The CDR3 loop spans 15 amino acids.

The rearrangement joins TRBV7-2 to TRBJ1-2, with 11 bases aligning to TRBD1. The V gene's germline CDR1 is SGHTA and CDR2 FQGNSA. J gave up 3 bases and V 4 bases, and 4 bases lay outside the gene matches. This CDR3 is 15 amino acids long. Here the CDR3 DNA reads TGTGCCAGCAGCTGGGACAGGGGGAGGTACTATGGCTACACCTTC. Its translation: CASSWDRGRYYGYTF. Together with reference TRBV7-2 and TRBJ1-2, the CDR3 gives the full variable domain: GAGVSQSPSNKVTEKGKDVELRCDPISGHTALYWYRQSLGQGLEFLIYFQGNSAPDKSGLPSDRFSAERTGGSVSTLTIQRTQQEDSAVYLCASSWDRGRYYGYTFGSGTRLTVV.

A single count supports this clone. Written as DNA, the CDR3 is TGTGCCAGCAGGCCTGGGACAGGGGGTGGTAATGAGCAGTTCTTC. Encoded protein: CASRPGTGGGNEQFF. The J gene is TRBJ2-1, the V gene TRBV27; 11 bases fit TRBD1. CDR1 and CDR2 from the germline V gene are MNHEY and SMNVEV (reference sequence). The V and J ends lost 6 bases and 7 bases, in that order; junction bases with no gene match: 8. The CDR3 is made up of 15 amino acids.

To note about this clone: Other nucleotide sequences from this sample produce the same CDR3. V and J are TRBV25-1 and TRBJ1-2; D may be TRBD1 (5 bases). This CDR3 comprises 16 residues. Germline assignment: CDR1 MGHDK and CDR2 SYGVNS. V was cut by 4 bases and J by 1 base, with 16 bases left in between. CDR3 in DNA: TGTGCCAGCAGTGCCGATTGGGGGGGGATTAACTATGGCTACACCTTC. Translating it yields CASSADWGGINYGYTF.

The rearrangement joins TRBV7-9 to TRBJ2-7; TRBD2 might be the D (5 bases). This CDR3 is built from 16 residues. V shed 2 bases and J shed 5 bases, with 19 bases lying between them. Germline CDR1 is SEHNR and CDR2 is FQNEAQ (reference sequence). Written as DNA, the CDR3 is TGTGCCAGCAGCTTATTCGCCGGCGGAGGATCCCACGAGCAGTACTTC. Its protein is CASSLFAGGGSHEQYF.